This T cell receptor (beta chain) was profiled in a study of response to subunit inactivated influenza vaccine (dated 2018 in TCRdb). Background on the whole study: To follow how T cells responded to a trivalent subunit inactivated influenza vaccine, the researchers relied on deep quantitative profiling of the T cell receptor repertoire. General findings and caveats noted by the study authors: The authors proposed that each seasonal influenza vaccination may bring in only a limited number of new T cells.

V lost 6 bases and J lost 4 bases, and the count of bases not matched to a germline gene is 9. The CDR3 holds 14 amino acids from the cysteine to the phenylalanine. Only the CDR3 part of the read is kept: 42 bases, read in frame from the first base. From the germline V gene (reference sequence), CDR1 is DFQATT and CDR2 is SNEGSKA. This clonotype was detected ten times or more. Its target antigen remains unknown. No much larger clone is present one base from it, and per-base qualities are unavailable. The library was made by RT-PCR. The sample was run on an Illumina HiSeq 2500. TCRdb took the public reads, trimmed them with fastp at Q25, ran MiXCR for clone calling and kept in-frame beta chains. CDR3 protein sequences are deduplicated, and each keeps its most common genes and DNA. The sample profile shows 430,000 or so distinct CDR3 sequences; 10% to 11% of them were found once. The ten biggest clones cover roughly 12% of the sample.

The time point label for this specimen denotes: more than 35 days after influenza vaccine administration. Recombination connected TRBV20-1 to TRBJ1-2; TRBD1 fits 9 bases in the junction. This receptor was taken from a man between 45 and 60 years old who received an inactivated influenza vaccine. Donor details come from another sample of the same person, matched by shared clones. This specimen was PBMCs from blood, taken 40 to 50 days after vaccination. The CDR3 reads as follows: CSASGQGISYGYTF. In nucleotides, the sequence is TGCAGTGCAAGTGGACAGGGGATCAGCTATGGCTACACCTTC.